One and the same sample provided the 14 T cell receptor beta chains below, sequenced in a study of blood T cell repertoires in COVID-19. Here immunoSEQ multiplex PCR was the method, and the copy in TCRdb shows in-frame clones only, minus some. The repertoire holds over 110,000 clones, with 88% as singletons. Sequencing used peripheral blood. These TCRs come from a human donor in a cohort sampled during active COVID-19.

The rearrangement joins TRBV6-2 or TRBV6-3 to TRBJ1-4; 8 positions agree with TRBD1. Looked up from germline, CDR1 is MNHEY and CDR2 is SVGEGT. Trimming took 6 bases from V and 8 from J; bases not matched to a gene: 8. The CDR3 is made up of 14 amino acids. As DNA, the CDR3 is TGTGCCAGCAGCCGGGACAGGTCGAGGGAAAAACTGTTTTTT. This gives the protein CASSRDRSREKLFF.

The chain has TRBV11-3 and TRBJ2-1, with 12 bases lining up with TRBD2. Germline CDR1 is SGHNT and CDR2 is YENEEA. There are 15 residues in the CDR3. The V segment lost 1 base and the J segment 8 bases; nucleotides outside the gene matches: 3. The CDR3 is CASSLASGGAYEQFF. The CDR3 DNA sequence: TGTGCCAGCAGCTTAGCTAGCGGGGGGGCATATGAGCAGTTCTTC.

V usage is TRBV19 and J usage is TRBJ2-4, with 11 bases that match TRBD1. From germline, CDR1 is LNHDA and CDR2 SQIVND (reference sequence). This CDR3 region has 16 residues. Trimming at V came to 5 bases and at J to 8 bases, leaving 11 bases not matched to a gene. CDR3 DNA sequence: TGTGCCAGTAGTTCTTACGGACAGGGGGCGCGGGACATTCAGTACTTC. It yields the protein CASSSYGQGARDIQYF.

The genes are TRBV27 and TRBJ1-2, with D maybe TRBD1 (6 bases). Germline CDR1 reads MNHEY; CDR2 reads SMNVEV (reference sequence). The CDR3 sequence is 16 residues long. Trimming pared 3 bases from V and 2 bases from J, leaving 16 bases between. CDR3 region: CASSFSGTLMNYGYTF. The DNA for the CDR3 is TGTGCCAGCAGTTTCTCGGGGACACTCATGAACTATGGCTACACCTTC.

The CDR3 sequence: CASSLFSEGETQYF. DNA of the CDR3: TGTGCCAGCAGCCTTTTTAGCGAGGGCGAGACCCAGTACTTC. V is TRBV4-2 and J is TRBJ2-5; possibly TRBD2 for D (5 bases). Trimming pared 4 bases from V and 5 bases from J, leaving 14 bases between. CDR1 and CDR2 from the germline V gene are LGHNA and YNFKEQ. The CDR3 covers 14 residues.

The CDR3: CASSFGLTYGYTF. CDR3 DNA sequence: TGTGCCAGCAGCTTTGGACTTACCTATGGCTACACCTTC. The chain employs TRBV7-2 and TRBJ1-2, with D hard to call. Germline V CDR1 and CDR2: SGHTA, FQGNSA. The V end was cut by 3 bases, the J end by 4 bases, with 9 bases between. This CDR3 region has 13 residues.

Only one count was recorded for this clone. The V gene is TRBV5-4, the J gene TRBJ2-2, with 9 nucleotides matching TRBD1. V shed 6 bases and J 7 bases; nucleotides not matched to a gene: 7. The germline CDR1 and CDR2 sequences are SGHNT and YYREEE (reference sequence). The CDR3 contains 14 residues. The CDR3 region has the DNA TGTGCCAGCATCAAGACAGGGGGGAGCGGGGAGCTGTTTTTT. Its protein product is CASIKTGGSGELFF.

The V and J genes are TRBV29-1 and TRBJ1-3; D ambiguous. The germline gives CDR1 SQVTM, CDR2 ANQGSEA. CDR3 length equals 13 residues. Trimming removed 4 bases from V and 0 bases from J, with 7 bases in between. CDR3 coding DNA: TGCAGCGTTGGCGGCAGCTCTGGAAACACCATATATTTT. Amino acid sequence: CSVGGSSGNTIYF.

This chain uses TRBV6-5 with TRBJ2-1, with 7 positions matching TRBD2. This CDR3 spans 16 amino acids. V lost 0 bases to trimming and J lost 0 bases; unmatched junction nucleotides: 2. The V gene's germline CDR1 is MNHEY and CDR2 SVGAGI. The CDR3 reads CASSYSRTSSYNEQFF. The CDR3 DNA sequence: TGTGCCAGCAGTTACTCCCGGACTAGCTCCTACAATGAGCAGTTCTTC.

The chain recombines TRBV4-2 with TRBJ2-3, with 10 bases that match TRBD2. Trimming removed 1 base from V and 2 bases from J; junction bases left unmatched: 6. The germline gives CDR1 LGHNA, CDR2 YNFKEQ. The CDR3 is 17 residues long. CDR3 in DNA: TGTGCCAGCAGCCAAGCTGTTAGCGGGGGGAACACAGATACGCAGTATTTT. The encoded protein is CASSQAVSGGNTDTQYF.

The chain uses TRBV21-1 and TRBJ2-7; the D call of TRBD2 is as the table states it, not checked on the DNA. TRBV21-1 is noted as a pseudogene. The CDR3 sequence is 17 residues long. CDR3 DNA: TGTGCCAGCAGCACCCAGCCTAGGTTATCGAGGCTCTACGAGCAGTACTTC. Translation gives CASSTQPRLSRLYEQYF.

The chain employs TRBV16 and TRBJ2-1; TRBD2 aligns across 9 bases. The germline CDR1 and CDR2 sequences are KGHSY and FQNENV. V shed 4 bases and J 5 bases; nucleotides not matched to a gene: 6. The CDR3 spans 15 residues. The CDR3 here is CASSPPRGGDNEQFF. In DNA form, the CDR3 reads TGTGCCAGCAGCCCGCCCCGCGGGGGGGACAATGAGCAGTTCTTC.

This clone was picked up one time. The chain combines TRBV7-9 with TRBJ2-5; the D gene is possibly TRBD2 (7 bases). The V end was cut by 1 base, the J end by 4 bases, with 13 bases between. The CDR3 covers 15 residues. In germline, CDR1 is SEHNR, CDR2 FQNEAQ (reference sequence). The CDR3 sequence: CASSLGGGPGETQYF. The CDR3 DNA is TGTGCCAGCAGCTTAGGGGGGGGCCCGGGAGAGACCCAGTACTTC.

This chain connects TRBV18 to TRBJ1-4; 11 positions match TRBD1. The junction had 4 bases not matched to a gene; V was cut back by 3 bases and J by 7 bases. The CDR3 length is 15 residues. Germline-derived CDR1 and CDR2 are KGHSH and LQKENI. CDR3 in DNA: TGTGCCAGCTCACCCGGACAGGGGGCTTTTGAAAAACTGTTTTTT. It codes for CASSPGQGAFEKLFF. Full variable domain (missing parts from reference TRBV18 and TRBJ1-4): NAGVMQNPRHLVRRRGQEARLRCSPMKGHSHVYWYRQLPEEGLKFMVYLQKENIIDESGMPKERFSAEFPKEGPSILRIQQVVRGDSAAYFCASSPGQGAFEKLFFGSGTQLSVL.